These 25 T cell receptor beta chains were all obtained from the same sample, sequenced in a study of cytomegalovirus exposure and HLA in healthy donors. Sequencing was performed with immunoSEQ multiplex PCR; in TCRdb, only in-frame clones are kept and a portion is missing. This sample has under 400,000 clones, with approximately 86% found just once. Sequencing was performed on PBMCs. These receptor sequences come from a man aged 30 to 39 in good health and CMV-seronegative.

The J gene is TRBJ1-4, the V gene TRBV6-1; no reliable D call. The CDR3 extends over 13 amino acids. Germline assignment: CDR1 MNHNS and CDR2 SASEGT. V was cut by 11 bases and J by 5 bases, with 15 bases left in between. The CDR3 bases are TGTGCCGCTGGGTCGCCAGGCAATGAAAAACTGTTTTTT. Translation: CAAGSPGNEKLFF.

The V call is TRBV11-2, the J call TRBJ2-1; D is unclear. CDR1 is SGHAT and CDR2 is FQNNGV in the germline V gene. V shed 7 bases and J shed 2 bases, with 15 bases lying between them. This CDR3 is 15 amino acids long. The CDR3 DNA reads as TGTGCCAGCACCGCTGGGCTTCCCCCCTACAATGAGCAGTTCTTC. It codes for CASTAGLPPYNEQFF.

CDR3 coding DNA: TGTGCCAGCAGGGGCCTCGGACAGGCTGGGAGGTTAACCCTCCACTTT. This sequence encodes CASRGLGQAGRLTLHF. This chain links TRBV2 with TRBJ1-6, with 7 positions matching TRBD1. The CDR3 extends over 16 amino acids. The junction had 19 bases not matched to a gene; V was cut back by 6 bases and J by 14 bases. Germline CDR1 SNHLY, CDR2 FYNNEI. The whole variable domain, remainder taken from reference TRBV2 and TRBJ1-6, is EPEVTQTPSHQVTQMGQEVILRCVPISNHLYFYWYRQILGQKVEFLVSFYNNEISEKSEIFDDQFSVERPDGSNFTLKIRSTKLEDSAMYFCASRGLGQAGRLTLHFGNGTRLTVT.

The J gene is TRBJ2-2, the V gene TRBV6-6, with 7 bases that match TRBD2. This CDR3 is built from 15 residues. V trimming: 2 bases; J trimming: 6 bases; junction bases outside the gene matches: 6. Per germline, CDR1 MNHNY and CDR2 SVGAGI (reference sequence). This CDR3 reads CASSYIGTKPGELFF. The CDR3 bases are TGTGCCAGCAGTTACATCGGGACTAAACCCGGGGAGCTGTTTTTT.

The chain uses TRBV14 and TRBJ2-6, with a possible D match to TRBD2 (6 bases). Germline loops: CDR1 SGHDN, CDR2 FVKESK. The CDR3 length is 15 residues. Trimming left V 1 base short and J 2 bases short, with 6 bases between. As DNA, the CDR3 is TGTGCCAGCAGCCAAGCGGGGGCTGGGGCCAACGTCCTGACTTTC. The encoded protein is CASSQAGAGANVLTF.

The V call is TRBV7-2, the J call TRBJ2-7; 8 bases agree with TRBD1. Germline values: CDR1 SGHTA, CDR2 FQGNSA. This CDR3 is built from 15 residues. With V trimmed by 1 base and J by 3 bases, 5 bases remained unmatched. This chain's CDR3 is CASSLGGTGYYEQYF. CDR3 DNA sequence: TGTGCCAGCAGCTTAGGGGGGACAGGATACTACGAGCAGTACTTC.

CDR3 sequence reads: CASSYKGGGYTF. Here the CDR3 DNA reads TGTGCCAGCAGTTACAAGGGAGGTGGCTACACCTTC. The chain combines TRBV6-5 with TRBJ1-2, with D uncertain. The CDR3 consists of 12 residues. Germline V gene lookup returns CDR1 MNHEY and CDR2 SVGAGI. Deletions cut 2 bases from V and 7 bases from J, with 8 bases between.

The chain's CDR3 is CASSPLRSSGTYEQYF. CDR3 bases: TGTGCCAGCTCACCCCTTCGATCGAGCGGGACCTACGAGCAGTACTTC. The chain couples TRBV18 to TRBJ2-7; TRBD2 agrees at 7 bases. The J segment lost 2 bases and the V segment lost 3 bases, leaving 10 bases of the junction unmatched. This CDR3 is built from 16 residues. Germline CDR1 is KGHSH and CDR2 is LQKENI.

The chain has TRBV2 and TRBJ1-1; D is unresolved. Germline V lookup: CDR1 SNHLY, CDR2 FYNNEI. The CDR3 sequence is 13 residues long. Trimming shortened V by 4 bases and J by 3 bases, and 9 bases separated the two germline ends. The CDR3 DNA is TGTGCCAGCAGTGGCCGTCGGGACACTGAAGCTTTCTTT. Translation gives CASSGRRDTEAFF.

This chain joins TRBV5-5 and TRBJ1-1; D not resolved. Trimming removed 5 bases from V and 4 bases from J, with 18 bases in between. This CDR3 has 15 residues. From germline, CDR1 is SGHKS and CDR2 YYEKEE (reference sequence). The CDR3 loop is CASRVIFETPTEAFF. CDR3 nucleotides: TGTGCCAGCAGAGTAATATTTGAGACTCCCACTGAAGCTTTCTTT. Together with reference TRBV5-5 and TRBJ1-1, the CDR3 gives the full variable domain: DAGVTQSPTHLIKTRGQQVTLRCSPISGHKSVSWYQQVLGQGPQFIFQYYEKEERGRGNFPDRFSARQFPNYSSELNVNALLLGDSALYLCASRVIFETPTEAFFGQGTRLTVV.

The V call is TRBV6-5, the J call TRBJ2-7, with 8 bases aligning to TRBD1. The CDR3 is made up of 13 amino acids. Germline V lookup: CDR1 MNHEY, CDR2 SVGAGI. Losses at the gene ends were 6 bases for V and 9 bases for J; bases not matched to a gene: 10. The CDR3 reads CASRSTGGSGQYF. CDR3 coding DNA: TGTGCCAGCAGGTCAACAGGGGGATCGGGGCAGTACTTC.

This chain joins TRBV5-6 and TRBJ1-2; weak D call: TRBD1 (6 bases). Germline V lookup: CDR1 SGHDT, CDR2 YYEEEE. Trimming cost V 4 bases and J 3 bases, with 10 bases left between them. The CDR3 consists of 13 residues. The CDR3 region is CASSPGVDYGYTF. CDR3 in DNA: TGTGCCAGCAGCCCAGGGGTGGACTATGGCTACACCTTC.

V and J are TRBV9 and TRBJ2-7, with 11 bases identical to TRBD1. This CDR3 comprises 15 residues. V shed 3 bases and J 4 bases; nucleotides not matched to a gene: 6. The germline V gene has CDR1 SGDLS and CDR2 YYNGEE. The CDR3 DNA reads TGTGCCAGCAGCGCCGGGACAGGGGGGCTGTACGAGCAGTACTTC. It translates to CASSAGTGGLYEQYF.

The chain is built from TRBV7-2 and TRBJ1-2; 7 bases are shared with TRBD1. With V trimmed by 5 bases and J by 8 bases, 2 bases remained unmatched. This CDR3 spans 11 amino acids. Germline lookup yields CDR1 SGHTA and CDR2 FQGNSA. The CDR3: CASSVDRGYTF. The DNA of the CDR3 is TGTGCCAGCAGCGTGGACAGGGGCTACACCTTC. Full variable domain (rest looked up from reference TRBV7-2 and TRBJ1-2): GAGVSQSPSNKVTEKGKDVELRCDPISGHTALYWYRQSLGQGLEFLIYFQGNSAPDKSGLPSDRFSAERTGGSVSTLTIQRTQQEDSAVYLCASSVDRGYTFGSGTRLTVV.

This rearrangement joins TRBV5-4 to TRBJ2-3, with D tentatively TRBD2 (5 bases). Germline V gene data show CDR1 as SGHNT and CDR2 as YYREEE (reference sequence). The CDR3 loop spans 18 amino acids. V was cut by 1 base and J by 1 base, with 19 bases left in between. The CDR3 here is CASSLTTFASSRTDTQYF. The DNA of the CDR3 is TGTGCCAGCAGCTTGACGACTTTTGCTAGCTCTCGCACAGATACGCAGTATTTT. Drawing the rest from reference TRBV5-4 and TRBJ2-3, the complete variable domain is ETGVTQSPTHLIKTRGQQVTLRCSSQSGHNTVSWYQQALGQGPQFIFQYYREEENGRGNFPPRFSGLQFPNYSSELNVNALELDDSALYLCASSLTTFASSRTDTQYFGPGTRLTVL.

This clone was recorded once. Within the sample, other DNA sequences also encode this same CDR3. The chain has TRBV6-1 and TRBJ1-2; D not resolved. Trimming removed 2 bases from V and 3 bases from J, with 7 bases in between. The CDR3 loop spans 13 amino acids. Germline V gene data show CDR1 as MNHNS and CDR2 as SASEGT. This CDR3 reads CASSERGYYGYTF. The CDR3 DNA reads as TGTGCCAGCAGTGAACGCGGCTACTATGGCTACACCTTC.

This sequence joins TRBV7-6 and TRBJ1-1; 7 bases line up with TRBD1. After removal of 5 bases from V and 0 bases from J, the junction contained 6 bases not matched to a gene. The CDR3 runs to 15 residues. Germline values: CDR1 SGHVS, CDR2 FNYEAQ. As DNA, the CDR3 is TGTGCCAGCAGCCCGGGGGACAGACTGAACACTGAAGCTTTCTTT. Its protein is CASSPGDRLNTEAFF.

This rearrangement joins TRBV5-4 to TRBJ2-3; TRBD1 agrees at 8 bases. The CDR3 has 18 amino acids. V lost 1 base, J lost 2 bases, and 12 bases stayed unmatched. Germline CDR1 SGHNT, CDR2 YYREEE (reference sequence). For the CDR3, the DNA is TGTGCCAGCAGCTTGTTGAAGAGGTCAGGGGGCCTCACAGATACGCAGTATTTT. Its translation: CASSLLKRSGGLTDTQYF.

V gene TRBV5-1 combines with J gene TRBJ2-1; 9 bases line up with TRBD1. CDR3 length: 13 residues. Germline-derived CDR1 and CDR2 are SGHRS and YFSETQ. V lost 9 bases to trimming and J lost 8 bases; unmatched junction nucleotides: 9. In DNA, the CDR3 is TGCGCCACCATGGACAGGGGTGAGTATGAGCAGTTCTTC. It codes for CATMDRGEYEQFF. Full variable domain (rest looked up from reference TRBV5-1 and TRBJ2-1): KAGVTQTPRYLIKTRGQQVTLSCSPISGHRSVSWYQQTPGQGLQFLFEYFSETQRNKGNFPGRFSGRQFSNSRSEMNVSTLELGDSALYLCATMDRGEYEQFFGPGTRLTVL.

J is TRBJ2-7 and V is TRBV6-5; TRBD2 agrees at 7 bases. The germline CDR1 and CDR2 sequences are MNHEY and SVGAGI. The CDR3 sequence is 15 residues long. Trimming at V came to 5 bases and at J to 0 bases, leaving 7 bases not matched to a gene. The CDR3 protein is CASSTQRGISYEQYF. DNA of the CDR3: TGTGCCAGCAGTACCCAGCGGGGTATCTCCTACGAGCAGTACTTC.

This clone was counted once. V is TRBV7-2 and J is TRBJ2-5, with 9 bases that match TRBD2. This CDR3 comprises 13 residues. V lost 1 base and J lost 10; bases outside the gene matches: 4. Germline V gene sequence: CDR1 SGHTA, CDR2 FQGNSA. Here the CDR3 DNA reads TGTGCCAGCAGCTTAGGGACTAGCGCAAGCCAGTACTTC. This encodes CASSLGTSASQYF.

This chain uses TRBV10-1 with TRBJ2-7; 8 bases map to TRBD2. The V gene's germline CDR1 is WNHNN and CDR2 SYGVQD (reference sequence). The CDR3 runs 14 residues. Losses at the gene ends were 10 bases for V and 0 bases for J; bases not matched to a gene: 8. The CDR3 DNA reads as TGCGCCAACCACGGCGGGAGGAGCTCCTACGAGCAGTACTTC. Protein sequence: CANHGGRSSYEQYF.

The rearrangement links TRBV18 to TRBJ1-4, with no clear D. The germline gives CDR1 KGHSH, CDR2 LQKENI. The CDR3 is 16 amino acids. Trimming removed 0 bases from V and 0 bases from J, with 8 bases in between. The CDR3: CASSPPGSATNEKLFF. CDR3 sequence (DNA): TGTGCCAGCTCACCACCGGGCTCCGCAACTAATGAAAAACTGTTTTTT.

This rearrangement joins TRBV5-6 to TRBJ1-2, with 8 bases lining up with TRBD1. This CDR3 has 14 amino acids. The trim removed 5 bases at V and 10 bases at J, leaving 13 bases unmatched. Germline CDR1 and CDR2: SGHDT and YYEEEE. The CDR3 here is CASRIPGQDYNYTF. In nucleotides, the CDR3 is TGTGCCAGCAGGATCCCGGGACAGGACTACAACTACACCTTC.

The chain is built from TRBV6-4 and TRBJ1-5, with D perhaps matching TRBD1 (5 bases). The CDR3 sequence is 14 residues long. The V end lost 3 bases, the J end lost 6 bases, and 12 bases lay between the germline ends. Germline V gene lookup returns CDR1 MRHNA and CDR2 SNTAGT. The CDR3 protein is CASSEGGEGQPQHF. The CDR3 DNA reads as TGTGCCAGCAGTGAAGGAGGGGAGGGTCAGCCCCAGCATTTT.